These 20 T cell receptor beta chains came from one sample sequenced in a study of T cell responses to AZD1222 COVID-19 vaccine. Measured with immunoSEQ multiplex PCR; TCRdb has only the in-frame clones, and not every one. Of about 130,000 clones listed, 70% to 90% are singletons. The source material was peripheral blood, sampled 28 days after the second AZD1222 dose. These receptors originate from an adult who received the AZD1222 COVID-19 vaccine.

The chain has TRBV19 and TRBJ1-4; D not resolved. The germline V gene has CDR1 LNHDA and CDR2 SQIVND (reference sequence). V lost 8 bases and J 0 bases, leaving 16 bases between the germline ends. The CDR3 contains 16 residues. CDR3 DNA: TGTGCCAGTCGAGGCAGCCCCGCCGCAACTAATGAAAAACTGTTTTTT. Encoded protein: CASRGSPAATNEKLFF.

This clone was counted once. The genes are TRBV6-5 and TRBJ1-1; D uncertain. The V end lost 7 bases, the J end lost 1 base, and 10 bases lay between the germline ends. This CDR3 has 13 residues. CDR1 and CDR2 (germline): MNHEY, SVGAGI. The CDR3, as DNA: TGTGCCAGCATCGCCGGGCCGAACACTGAAGCTTTCTTT. It translates to CASIAGPNTEAFF.

The chain combines TRBV4-3 with TRBJ2-1, with D perhaps matching TRBD1 (5 bases). V shed 2 bases and J shed 3 bases, with 14 bases lying between them. The CDR3 runs 16 residues. Germline V gene sequence: CDR1 LGHNA, CDR2 YSLEER. The CDR3 DNA sequence: TGCGCCAGCAGCCAAAAGGACACCTCCCTCTACAATGAGCAGTTCTTC. It yields the protein CASSQKDTSLYNEQFF.

Here the CDR3 DNA reads TGTGCCAGCAGCTTGGTGGGACTGGATACGCAGTATTTT. It encodes CASSLVGLDTQYF. J is TRBJ2-3 and V is TRBV5-8; maybe TRBD2 (6 bases). The V gene lost 0 bases and the J gene lost 6 bases, with 8 bases spanning the gap. The CDR3 sequence is 13 residues long. Germline V lookup: CDR1 SGHTS, CDR2 YDEGEE.

The CDR3 bases are TGTGCCAGCAGCCATCCCGCGGACAGCTTCACAGATACGCAGTATTTT. Encoded protein: CASSHPADSFTDTQYF. The chain carries TRBV7-2 and TRBJ2-3; TRBD1 might be the D (6 bases). The germline gives CDR1 SGHTA, CDR2 FQGNSA. There are 16 residues in the CDR3. V dropped 5 bases and J dropped 2 bases, with 17 bases sitting between them.

Only a few counts were recorded for this clone. The J gene is TRBJ1-3, the V gene TRBV6-5; D gene ambiguous. The CDR3 length is 14 residues. V lost 2 bases, J lost 4 bases, and 9 bases lay in between. The V gene's germline CDR1 is MNHEY and CDR2 SVGAGI. For the CDR3, the DNA is TGTGCCAGCAGTTACGACCATACAGGAAACACCATATATTTT. Translated: CASSYDHTGNTIYF.

The genes are TRBV5-1 and TRBJ2-3; D perhaps matches TRBD1 (5 bases). The V gene lost 2 bases and the J gene lost 4 bases, with 14 bases spanning the gap. Germline CDR1 SGHRS, CDR2 YFSETQ. The CDR3 extends over 15 amino acids. The CDR3 region is CASSLNAQVADTQYF. The DNA for the CDR3 is TGCGCCAGCAGCTTAAATGCACAGGTAGCAGATACGCAGTATTTT.

V usage is TRBV2 and J usage is TRBJ1-6, with D unresolved. There are 13 residues in the CDR3. The V gene's germline CDR1 is SNHLY and CDR2 FYNNEI. Trimming cost V 4 bases and J 4 bases, with 5 bases left between them. CDR3 nucleotides: TGTGCCAGCAGTGCGTCTTATAATTCACCCCTCCACTTT. Translating it yields CASSASYNSPLHF.

This sequence joins TRBV3-1 (or the pseudogene TRBV3-2) and TRBJ1-6; D is uncertain. Trimming stripped 4 bases from V and 10 bases from J, with 14 bases between. The CDR3 contains 14 residues. Germline values: CDR1 LGHDT, CDR2 YNNKEL (reference sequence). CDR3 nucleotides: TGTGCCAGCAGCCGAGAAGGGTTACGGTCACCCCTCCACTTT. Translated, it gives CASSREGLRSPLHF.

This chain connects TRBV19 to TRBJ1-1; 7 bases are shared with TRBD1. Germline V CDR1 and CDR2: LNHDA, SQIVND (reference sequence). V was clipped by 6 bases and J by 2 bases; unmatched bases: 3. The CDR3 totals 13 residues. The CDR3 protein is CASSTGVNTEAFF. The CDR3 DNA is TGTGCCAGTAGCACAGGGGTAAACACTGAAGCTTTCTTT.

The chain combines TRBV5-1 with TRBJ2-1; D is perhaps TRBD2 (6 bases). Germline CDR1 SGHRS, CDR2 YFSETQ. Trimming cost V 0 bases and J 4 bases, with 11 bases left between them. This CDR3 region has 15 residues. CDR3 sequence (DNA): TGCGCCAGCAGCTTGGGCGCTAGCGTATACAATGAGCAGTTCTTC. It encodes CASSLGASVYNEQFF.

The rearrangement joins TRBV7-9 to TRBJ2-7; possibly TRBD2 for D (6 bases). This CDR3 contains 13 residues. Germline CDR1 and CDR2: SEHNR and FQNEAQ (reference sequence). The V end was cut by 1 base, the J end by 7 bases, with 11 bases between. CDR3 loop: CASSLGAGREQYF. CDR3 in DNA: TGTGCCAGCAGCTTAGGAGCAGGGAGGGAGCAGTACTTC.

This sequence joins TRBV5-1 and TRBJ2-5; 13 bases match TRBD2. CDR1 SGHRS and CDR2 YFSETQ come from the germline V gene. CDR3 length: 15 amino acids. Losses at the gene ends were 4 bases for V and 5 bases for J; bases not matched to a gene: 5. The CDR3 DNA follows: TGCGCCAGCAGCCCACTAGCGGGAGGGCCGGAGACCCAGTACTTC. Translation: CASSPLAGGPETQYF.

The chain carries TRBV19 and TRBJ1-2; 9 bases are shared with TRBD1. With 2 bases clipped from V and 5 bases from J, the junction kept 3 bases outside the gene matches. Germline V CDR1 and CDR2: LNHDA, SQIVND (reference sequence). CDR3 length equals 14 residues. The CDR3 protein is CASSIMTGGYGYTF. The CDR3 region has the DNA TGTGCCAGTAGTATAATGACAGGGGGTTATGGCTACACCTTC.

The rearrangement uses TRBV27 and TRBJ1-2; 7 positions match TRBD1. The CDR3 runs to 14 residues. The junction had 6 bases not matched to a gene; V was cut back by 5 bases and J by 3 bases. Germline V gene sequence: CDR1 MNHEY, CDR2 SMNVEV (reference sequence). The DNA for the CDR3 is TGTGCCAGCAGTATCGGACAGGCTTACTATGGCTACACCTTC. The encoded protein is CASSIGQAYYGYTF.

The genes are TRBV14 and TRBJ1-2; tentative D call: TRBD1 (6 bases). The ends were cut back, 1 base at V and 3 bases at J, with 12 bases in the middle. Germline CDR1 SGHDN, CDR2 FVKESK. The CDR3 totals 15 residues. The CDR3 DNA reads as TGTGCCAGCAGCCAAGGAACAGGGAACTACTATGGCTACACCTTC. This gives the protein CASSQGTGNYYGYTF.

This clone appeared once. The chain recombines TRBV5-6 with TRBJ2-7; 10 bases fit TRBD2. Losses at the gene ends were 3 bases for V and 2 bases for J; bases not matched to a gene: 8. CDR1 SGHDT and CDR2 YYEEEE come from the germline V gene. This CDR3 spans 16 amino acids. CDR3 nucleotide sequence: TGTGCCAGCAGCTCAGTTATAGCGGGAGGTACCTACGAGCAGTACTTC. Amino acids: CASSSVIAGGTYEQYF. The complete variable domain, with remaining parts taken from reference TRBV5-6 and TRBJ2-7, reads DAGVTQSPTHLIKTRGQQVTLRCSPKSGHDTVSWYQQALGQGPQFIFQYYEEEERQRGNFPDRFSGHQFPNYSSELNVNALLLGDSALYLCASSSVIAGGTYEQYFGPGTRLTVT.

The chain recombines TRBV29-1 with TRBJ2-7; 8 bases match TRBD1. CDR1 and CDR2 from the germline V gene are SQVTM and ANQGSEA. J was trimmed by 2 bases and V by 4 bases; bases with no gene match: 7. CDR3 length: 14 amino acids. CDR3 residues: CSVVFRGPTYEQYF. The CDR3 DNA follows: TGCAGCGTTGTGTTCAGGGGGCCTACCTACGAGCAGTACTTC.

V gene TRBV6-2 or TRBV6-3 combines with J gene TRBJ2-7; D uncertain. Trimming cost V 5 bases and J 6 bases, with 14 bases left between them. Germline CDR1 is MNHEY and CDR2 is SVGEGT. This CDR3 is built from 13 residues. DNA for the CDR3: TGTGCCAGCAGTCCCCGGGCTCCGCTCGAGCAGTACTTC. Translation: CASSPRAPLEQYF.

The chain has TRBV2 and TRBJ2-2, with TRBD2 matching over 8 bases. Germline CDR1 reads SNHLY; CDR2 reads FYNNEI. Trimming at V came to 11 bases and at J to 5 bases, leaving 10 bases not matched to a gene. This CDR3 has 14 amino acids. This CDR3 reads CARGGRELTGELFF. CDR3 nucleotide sequence: TGTGCCCGGGGGGGGCGGGAGCTAACCGGGGAGCTGTTTTTT. Using reference TRBV2 and TRBJ2-2 for the parts outside the CDR3, the full variable domain is EPEVTQTPSHQVTQMGQEVILRCVPISNHLYFYWYRQILGQKVEFLVSFYNNEISEKSEIFDDQFSVERPDGSNFTLKIRSTKLEDSAMYFCARGGRELTGELFFGEGSRLTVL.